This TCR beta chain derives from a study of T cells in Graves' hyperthyroidism and ophthalmopathy (dated by TCRdb to between 2017 and 2020). Some background on the complete study: Peripheral blood was collected at initial diagnosis, before any treatment. To identify distinguishing TCR V-J signatures, a discovery cohort of 100 patients was used, comprising 43 with Graves' ophthalmopathy and some 57 with stable Graves' hyperthyroidism. An independent validation cohort of fewer than 20 hyperthyroidism patients and 17 patients who later progressed to ophthalmopathy tested prospective prediction of ophthalmopathy. For training and testing, the 100 or so patients in the discovery cohort were randomly divided in a 7:3 ratio. The study also compared thyroid tissue and blood T-cell repertoires from about six Graves' hyperthyroidism patients. Once sampling was done, hyperthyroidism patients were given methimazole at a starting dose of 30 mg daily, whereas ophthalmopathy patients were given high-dose intravenous methylprednisolone. The paper describes TCR Vbeta CDR3 sequencing of 140 or so peripheral blood samples, made up of roughly 45 ophthalmopathy patients, roughly 80 hyperthyroidism patients and 17 progressor patients. Broader findings and caveats from the paper: Most expanded thyroid clonotypes (frequency above 0.001) were also found in blood, which suggests that blood repertoires may mirror thyroid immune responses. In cross-validation, a model built on a 13 V-J signature told ophthalmopathy apart from stable hyperthyroidism with under 90% sensitivity and roughly 83% specificity, and in testing the same model reached 80%/75%. No statistical method was used to set the sample size in advance, and investigators knew the group allocation. In validation, the model predicted progression to ophthalmopathy with approximately 70% sensitivity and approximately 78% specificity, a median of about six months before onset.

The TCR beta CDR3 regions were amplified from the RNA transcripts. The first round of RT-PCR for the TCR CDR3 was performed with the HTBI primer set and the Qiagen OneStep RT-PCR kit. Libraries were constructed in a second round of multiplex PCR, after which size selection and purification were performed. Sequencing of the libraries was done on an Illumina HiSeq2000 using paired-end 100 bp reads. The source study handled its data this way. SOAPnuke was used to process the raw data, removing reads that contained adapters or uncalled bases, had a mean Phred below 15, or lacked an exact match to the constant primer or identifier. COPE v1.2.5 was used to merge the high-quality paired reads, and each unique nucleotide sequence was defined as a clonotype. MiTCR v1.1 was used to align clonotypes to the IMGT TRBV, TRBD and TRBJ reference segments. The analysis was restricted to V-J combinations with a frequency above 0.0001, which together covered 99% to 99.2% of the repertoires. The TCS score was defined as F50 (clonal expansion) divided by E x V (chaos), with BLOSUM62-based TCRdist calculated between CDR3 peptides within each V-J. Welch's t-statistics and random forest reduced 500 to 550 V-J features to roughly 13, which were used in a naive Bayes classifier (R e1071). The similarity between thyroid and blood repertoires was quantified using the Morisita-Horn index. The raw public reads went through TCRdb reprocessing: fastp at Q25, MiXCR clone calling, in-frame beta chains kept. Rows are combined by CDR3 protein, so each entry shows the most common genes and DNA. The V and J calls here are based on TCRdb, not the publication. Recorded for this sample are 700,000 to 850,000 distinct CDR3 sequences; approximately 36% of them occurred a single time. The ten largest clonotypes hold around 30% of the sample.

Graves' hyperthyroidism was defined as stable when no progression to ophthalmopathy occurred over 18 months of follow-up. The hyperthyroidism patients were between 18 and 65 years old and newly diagnosed, with a disease duration of less than 2 months. Any patient with an uncontrolled infection, another autoimmune disease, pregnancy or lactation was excluded. Diagnoses were established on the basis of clinical symptoms, serum thyroxine and TRAb, thyroid ultrasound, and orbital computed tomography. Ficoll-Paque density gradient centrifugation was used to isolate PBMCs from approximately 10 ml of fresh peripheral blood. Trizol reagent was used to extract total RNA, and RNA quality was then checked on an Agilent 2100 Bioanalyzer. Taken from cysteine to phenylalanine, the CDR3 has 16 residues. Only the CDR3 DNA is retained, 48 bases long and in frame from the first base. CDR1 and CDR2 are drawn from the germline V gene: MNHEY, SVGAGI. V and J are truncated by 2 bases and 6 bases respectively, leaving an intervening sequence of 19 bases.

With regard to this clonotype: Its antigen target is currently unknown. Base qualities are not provided; no much larger clone lies one nucleotide away.

Rearrangement joined TRBV6-5 to TRBJ1-1, with TRBD1 tentatively as D gene (5 bases match). Sequenced material: blood. This TCR derives from a woman in her thirties or forties with Graves' hyperthyroidism. The CDR3 has the sequence CASSYQPTGVRAEAFF. Here is the DNA: TGTGCCAGCAGTTACCAACCGACGGGGGTTCGGGCTGAAGCTTTCTTT.